This T cell receptor beta chain is drawn from a study of identical twins. Whole-study results and caveats: Excess low generation probability was seen in twin-shared out-of-frame alpha sequences. Potential partial confounding of zero-insertion analyses by invariant MAIT and iNKT cells was noted. Cord blood beta clonotypes that were abundant carried fewer insertions, and memory repertoires showed no such trend. Twin pairs had excess sharing that was weaker in beta out-of-frame sequences.

A word on this clonotype: Its antigen is currently unknown. The junction departs from the called germline gene at one end, perhaps through a read error.

Via MiXCR, TCRdb re-called the 5' RACE reads, giving one row per CDR3 protein. This table has under 400,000 distinct CDR3 sequences, 9% appearing once. This CDR3 comprises 12 residues. The germline V gene has CDR1 DFQATT and CDR2 SNEGSKA (reference sequence). The chain employs TRBV20-1 and TRBJ2-1; the D is unclear. The sequencing sample was made of naive T cells sorted from blood. This clonotype originated in a woman aged 50 to 60 in good health. The CDR3 nucleotides are TGCAGTGCTAGTACCGGGCCTAAGGAGCGGTTCTTC. This gives the protein CSASTGPKERFF.